The entry below gives a single T cell receptor beta chain sequence along with its context. This clonotype was found many times. Its antigen has not been determined. No base quality information exists; no much larger clone differs at one position. This sample is part of a study of identical twins (dated by TCRdb to the mid-2010s). Study-wide context: To test whether fetal clonotypes persist, the study used deep sequencing on TCR alpha and beta repertoires from monozygotic twins, unrelated adults of various ages, and cord blood. To rule out contamination, replicate twin experiments were performed at different times with different library preparation protocols.

The library was built by means of 5' RACE. The run used an Illumina HiSeq 2000. A universal primer binding site was added through template switching, and the final cDNA carried a unique molecular identifier so that TCR cDNA molecules could be counted accurately. Specific primers in the conserved constant-segment region were used to synthesize first-strand cDNA for the TCR alpha and beta chains. To control for contamination, every cDNA library carried two barcodes: a SMART-Mk sample barcode plus Illumina barcodes. TruSeq adapter sequences and Illumina sample barcodes were added in two successive PCR steps. TCR alpha and beta cDNA libraries were sequenced on the Illumina HiSeq platform with custom primers. Under the source paper's analysis protocol: Raw reads were processed with MiGEC to extract unique molecular identifiers, and MiXCR was used to determine CDR3 positions. For each individual, recombination models were inferred using an EM algorithm with the repgenHMM and IGoR tools. Shared clonotypes were analyzed with the tcR package in R, and sharing was normalized by the product of cloneset sizes. To study raw recombination without the effects of thymic and clonal selection, out-of-frame nonproductive sequences were analyzed. TCRdb reanalyzed the raw reads on its own, using fastp at Q25 for trimming and MiXCR for clone calling, and kept in-frame beta chains. Each CDR3 protein gets just one entry, which takes the most common genes and DNA from the rows behind it. The V and J calls follow TCRdb's processing rather than the paper's. For this sample there are fewer than 250,000 distinct CDR3 sequences; around 6.9% appear just once. The ten largest make up 1.9% of the sample.

All donors were healthy Caucasians. The twin cohort comprised three pairs of female monozygotic twins, all aged roughly 18 to 29 years. Using Miltenyi CD45RO+ enrichment and human naive T-cell isolation kits, memory (CD45RO+) and naive T cells were isolated from PBMC. General conclusions and limits of the study: A weaker excess of twin sharing was found in beta out-of-frame sequences because the signal-to-noise ratio was lowered by fewer shared sequences. Zero-insertion analyses could be partly confounded by invariant T cells such as MAIT and iNKT, though diverse VJ usage argued against such confounding for most clonotypes. Because the same donors could not be followed over many years, the conclusions depended on cross-sectional statistical analysis. Abundant cord blood beta clonotypes had fewer insertions, young adult naive repertoires showed a similar but weaker trend, and memory repertoires showed no such trend. Compared with coincidental sharing between unrelated individuals, out-of-frame TCR alpha sequences shared between twins showed an excess of sequences with low generation probability. In monozygotic twins, recombination models systematically underestimated out-of-frame TCR alpha sharing, but the models matched the sharing seen between unrelated individuals.

V has 3 bases trimmed and J has 6 bases trimmed; junction bases matching no gene number 4. Sequences SGHRS (CDR1) and YFSETQ (CDR2) are obtained from the germline V gene. From the cysteine through the phenylalanine, the CDR3 covers 14 amino acids. Just the 42-base CDR3 DNA is kept, in frame starting at base 1. These data were likewise used in another study, on yellow fever vaccine responses in identical twins. Reported in the second study: The T cell response to vaccination in identical twins was reported by the authors to appear partly convergent and partly personalized. The study precisely tracked vaccine-responding T cell clones in identical twins.

The source material was memory (CD45RO+) T cells sorted from blood. In the paper's terms, the cell subset or site label means: CD45RO+ enriched T cells. This chain joins TRBV5-1 to TRBJ2-4, with TRBD1 matching 9 junction bases. The clonotype comes from a young woman in good health. The CDR3 protein sequence reads: CASSSGQGLNIQYF. The nucleotides are TGCGCCAGCAGCTCGGGACAGGGTTTAAACATTCAGTACTTC. Full variable domain (CDR3 extended with the reference TRBV5-1 and TRBJ2-4 proteins): KAGVTQTPRYLIKTRGQQVTLSCSPISGHRSVSWYQQTPGQGLQFLFEYFSETQRNKGNFPGRFSGRQFSNSRSEMNVSTLELGDSALYLCASSSGQGLNIQYFGAGTRLSVL.